Presented here are 25 T cell receptor beta chains from one specimen sequenced in a study of shared clonotypes between healthy human individuals. Here immunoSEQ multiplex PCR was the method, and the copy in TCRdb shows in-frame clones only, minus some. The sample shows roughly 680,000 clones, around 77% of them seen only once. The sequenced material came from memory CD4+ T cells sorted from blood. Subset noted: CD45RA-negative fraction. These receptors were collected from a woman aged 25-40 years in good health.

The chain uses TRBV29-1 and TRBJ1-1, with D uncertain. CDR1 is SQVTM, CDR2 ANQGSEA, per germline. Trimming stripped 3 bases from V and 4 bases from J, with 12 bases between. There are 13 residues in the CDR3. CDR3 in amino acids: CSVETPAGTEAFF. CDR3 sequence (DNA): TGCAGCGTTGAGACTCCCGCGGGCACTGAAGCTTTCTTT.

This clone has just one count. The rearrangement links TRBV28 to TRBJ2-2, with a tentative D call TRBD1 (6 bases). V was trimmed by 5 bases and J by 4 bases, leaving 14 bases between them. The CDR3 sequence is 15 residues long. Per the germline V gene, CDR1 is MDHEN and CDR2 is SYDVKM. This CDR3 is CASSEQGLFTGELFF. The CDR3 nucleotides are TGTGCCAGCAGTGAACAGGGATTGTTCACCGGGGAGCTGTTTTTT.

The J gene is TRBJ2-2, the V gene TRBV9; D is ambiguous. The CDR3 totals 13 residues. Germline lookup yields CDR1 SGDLS and CDR2 YYNGEE. V was shortened by 3 bases and J by 2 bases, with 5 bases between the two germline ends. CDR3: CASSARNTGELFF. The DNA of the CDR3 is TGTGCCAGCAGCGCTCGAAACACCGGGGAGCTGTTTTTT.

The chain joins TRBV28 to TRBJ2-5; D gene unclear. Germline lookup yields CDR1 MDHEN and CDR2 SYDVKM. Trimming shortened V by 2 bases and J by 4 bases, and 23 bases separated the two germline ends. This CDR3 is 18 amino acids long. The CDR3 DNA reads as TGTGCCAGCAGTTTAGGAACAACCCGCGACCCTCCCGGAGAGACCCAGTACTTC. Translating gives CASSLGTTRDPPGETQYF.

This clone was seen a handful of times. V and J are TRBV15 and TRBJ1-2, with 12 bases lining up with TRBD1. CDR1 LNHNV and CDR2 YYDKDF come from the germline V gene (reference sequence). This CDR3 has 15 residues. V was clipped by 3 bases and J by 6 bases; unmatched bases: 5. CDR3 DNA sequence: TGTGCCACCAGCAGGAAAGGGACAGGGGGCCATGGCTACACCTTC. Encoded protein: CATSRKGTGGHGYTF.

This clone has more than one count but fewer than ten. The rearrangement joins TRBV27 to TRBJ2-1, with D tentatively TRBD2 (6 bases). With 3 bases removed from V and 9 bases from J, the gap between germline ends came to 12 bases. The CDR3 runs 13 residues. Germline CDR1 is MNHEY and CDR2 is SMNVEV (reference sequence). The CDR3 coding sequence is TGTGCCAGCAGTTTGGAGGGGATGGGTGAGCAGTTCTTC. Encoded protein: CASSLEGMGEQFF.

The J gene is TRBJ1-5, the V gene TRBV21-1; the table's D call TRBD1 went unverified against the DNA. TRBV21-1 is noted as a pseudogene. CDR3 size: 16 residues. The CDR3 DNA sequence: TGTGCCAGCAGCTCCAGGACAGGGCGTCCCAATCAGCCCCAGCATTTT. It is translated as CASSSRTGRPNQPQHF.

V is TRBV20-1 and J is TRBJ1-1; D might be TRBD1 (5 bases). Between the trimmed V and J ends, which lost 7 bases and 1 base, there was a span of 7 bases. Looked up from germline, CDR1 is DFQATT and CDR2 is SNEGSKA (reference sequence). This CDR3 has 11 amino acids. The CDR3 is CSVGGNTEAFF. The CDR3 coding sequence is TGCAGTGTGGGGGGGAACACTGAAGCTTTCTTT.

This clone was seen once. The rearrangement links TRBV19 to TRBJ2-7; 7 positions match TRBD1. Trimming removed 7 bases from V and 5 bases from J; junction bases left unmatched: 11. The CDR3 spans 14 residues. CDR1 is LNHDA and CDR2 is SQIVND in the germline V gene (reference sequence). CDR3 sequence (DNA): TGTGCCAGTACCCGGGACAGAAACGAACACGAGCAGTACTTC. Protein sequence: CASTRDRNEHEQYF.

CDR3 DNA sequence: TGTGCCAGCAGCTTAATCGCTAGTGAGTTCAATGAGCAGTTCTTC. Its translation is CASSLIASEFNEQFF. The rearrangement links TRBV5-4 to TRBJ2-1; D unresolved. Trimming cost V 2 bases and J 6 bases, with 15 bases left between them. The CDR3 extends over 15 amino acids. Germline assignment: CDR1 SGHNT and CDR2 YYREEE (reference sequence).

The chain combines TRBV7-2 with TRBJ2-7; no definite D call. The germline CDR1 and CDR2 sequences are SGHTA and FQGNSA. V dropped 5 bases and J dropped 13 bases, with 18 bases sitting between them. The CDR3 extends over 12 amino acids. The CDR3 nucleotides are TGTGCCAGCAGCGCGGACCCGACGCGTGAATACTTC. Amino acids: CASSADPTREYF. Full variable domain (rest looked up from reference TRBV7-2 and TRBJ2-7): GAGVSQSPSNKVTEKGKDVELRCDPISGHTALYWYRQSLGQGLEFLIYFQGNSAPDKSGLPSDRFSAERTGGSVSTLTIQRTQQEDSAVYLCASSADPTREYFGPGTRLTVT.

The CDR3 reads CASFPASNAYEQYF. CDR3 DNA sequence: TGTGCCAGCTTCCCAGCCTCCAATGCCTACGAGCAGTACTTC. This sequence joins TRBV28 and TRBJ2-7; D is unresolved. Germline V lookup: CDR1 MDHEN, CDR2 SYDVKM. Deletions cut 8 bases from V and 2 bases from J, with 16 bases between. The CDR3 spans 14 residues.

The rearrangement uses TRBV4-1 and TRBJ2-7; 13 bases map to TRBD2. The germline V gene encodes CDR1 MGHRA and CDR2 YSYEKL. The CDR3 is 18 amino acids. V lost 1 base to trimming and J lost 1 base; unmatched junction nucleotides: 7. CDR3 sequence reads: CASSQVGLAGKDSYEQYF. For the CDR3, the DNA is TGCGCCAGCAGCCAAGTGGGACTAGCGGGAAAGGATTCCTACGAGCAGTACTTC.

This clone was detected only once. The V and J genes are TRBV7-8 and TRBJ2-6, with D possibly TRBD2 on 5 matching bases. The V gene's germline CDR1 is SGHVS and CDR2 FQNEAQ. Trimming left V 5 bases short and J 3 bases short, with 17 bases between. The length of the CDR3 is 17 residues. CDR3 region: CASSLNTRGGGANVLTF. Here the CDR3 DNA reads TGTGCCAGCAGCCTCAATACACGGGGTGGTGGGGCCAACGTCCTGACTTTC. Using reference TRBV7-8 and TRBJ2-6 for the parts outside the CDR3, the full variable domain is GAGVSQSPRYKVAKRGQDVALRCDPISGHVSLFWYQQALGQGPEFLTYFQNEAQLDKSGLPSDRFFAERPEGSVSTLKIQRTQQEDSAVYLCASSLNTRGGGANVLTFGAGSRLTVL.

The chain links TRBV7-2 to TRBJ2-3; D possibly corresponds to TRBD2 (6 bases). Looked up from germline, CDR1 is SGHTA and CDR2 is FQGNSA. Between the trimmed V and J ends, which lost 6 bases and 4 bases, there was a span of 14 bases. The CDR3 loop spans 14 amino acids. CDR3 sequence (DNA): TGTGCCAGCAGTCCCGGTGGCGGGGCAGATACGCAGTATTTT. Its protein product is CASSPGGGADTQYF.

A word on this clone: In the same sample, other DNA sequences code for this CDR3. The V and J genes are TRBV28 and TRBJ1-2; D uncertain. Germline CDR1 MDHEN, CDR2 SYDVKM. The germline V and J ends were trimmed by 5 bases and 8 bases, with 9 bases remaining between them. CDR3 length: 11 residues. The DNA of the CDR3 is TGTGCCAGCAGTCGGACGGGGGGCTACACCTTC. Its protein is CASSRTGGYTF.

This sequence joins TRBV6-1 and TRBJ1-5, with a possible D match to TRBD1 (5 bases). The germline gives CDR1 MNHNS, CDR2 SASEGT. The CDR3 length is 14 residues. V shed 9 bases and J shed 0 bases, with 12 bases lying between them. The CDR3 DNA reads as TGTGCCAGTAACACAGGATATAGCAATCAGCCCCAGCATTTT. It codes for CASNTGYSNQPQHF.

On this clone itself: Other nucleotide sequences from this sample produce the same CDR3. J is TRBJ2-5 and V is TRBV19; TRBD1 agrees at 12 bases. The V and J ends lost 4 bases and 5 bases, in that order; junction bases with no gene match: 5. Germline CDR1 reads LNHDA; CDR2 reads SQIVND (reference sequence). The length of the CDR3 is 15 residues. CDR3 bases: TGTGCCAGTAGTACACCGGGACAGGGGGCGGAGACCCAGTACTTC. It is translated as CASSTPGQGAETQYF.

V and J are TRBV11-2 and TRBJ2-7, with 11 bases lining up with TRBD2. Germline assignment: CDR1 SGHAT and CDR2 FQNNGV. The length of the CDR3 is 17 residues. Unmatched junction bases numbered 14, after V lost 6 bases and J lost 4 bases. The CDR3, as DNA: TGTGCCAGCAGAAAAGTGGGACTAGCGGAGTATCGATACGAGCAGTACTTC. Residues: CASRKVGLAEYRYEQYF.

Worth noting for this clone: A much larger clone lies one base from this, so it may be a read error. J is TRBJ2-3 and V is TRBV5-1; 10 nucleotides agree with TRBD2. Germline CDR1 SGHRS, CDR2 YFSETQ. The CDR3 has 16 residues. CDR3 nucleotides: TGCGCCAGCAGCAGGGAAGCGGGAGGGCCGACAGATATGCAGTATTTT. Its protein product is CASSREAGGPTDMQYF.

The chain recombines TRBV5-1 with TRBJ2-3; 9 nucleotides line up with TRBD1. J lost 6 bases, V lost 4 bases, and 6 bases had no gene match. This CDR3 is built from 14 residues. Germline CDR1 SGHRS, CDR2 YFSETQ. CDR3 sequence (DNA): TGCGCCAGCAGCGGCGACAGGGGGGCGGATACGCAGTATTTT. Its translation: CASSGDRGADTQYF. Combining the CDR3 with reference TRBV5-1 and TRBJ2-3 gives the whole variable domain KAGVTQTPRYLIKTRGQQVTLSCSPISGHRSVSWYQQTPGQGLQFLFEYFSETQRNKGNFPGRFSGRQFSNSRSEMNVSTLELGDSALYLCASSGDRGADTQYFGPGTRLTVL.

The chain employs TRBV27 and TRBJ1-1; D remains ambiguous. V was shortened by 8 bases and J by 1 base, with 11 bases between the two germline ends. CDR1 and CDR2 from the germline V gene are MNHEY and SMNVEV (reference sequence). The CDR3 spans 13 residues. The CDR3 nucleotides are TGTGCCAGCGGAACTGACAAGAACACTGAAGCTTTCTTT. Protein sequence: CASGTDKNTEAFF.

The chain couples TRBV11-3 to TRBJ1-5; possibly TRBD1 for D (5 bases). The germline V gene has CDR1 SGHNT and CDR2 YENEEA. Trimming stripped 3 bases from V and 5 bases from J, with 8 bases between. CDR3 length: 13 residues. The CDR3 DNA is TGTGCCAGCAGCTTCCAGGGCGATCAGCCCCAGCATTTT. Its protein product is CASSFQGDQPQHF.

The chain carries TRBV6-5 and TRBJ2-7, with D possibly being TRBD2 (6 bases). Germline CDR1 MNHEY, CDR2 SVGAGI. V was clipped by 4 bases and J by 2 bases, with 12 bases between them. The CDR3 has 14 amino acids. For the CDR3, the DNA is TGTGCCAGCAGTTCCGGTTCGGGGGCCTACGAGCAGTACTTC. The encoded protein is CASSSGSGAYEQYF.

The chain employs TRBV29-1 and TRBJ2-7, with a weak D call TRBD1 (6 bases). Germline V gives CDR1 SQVTM, CDR2 ANQGSEA. V was pared by 1 base and J by 2 bases, with 15 bases between. This CDR3 spans 15 amino acids. CDR3 residues: CSVEGGQGHPYEQYF. CDR3 nucleotides: TGCAGCGTTGAAGGGGGGCAGGGGCATCCCTACGAGCAGTACTTC.